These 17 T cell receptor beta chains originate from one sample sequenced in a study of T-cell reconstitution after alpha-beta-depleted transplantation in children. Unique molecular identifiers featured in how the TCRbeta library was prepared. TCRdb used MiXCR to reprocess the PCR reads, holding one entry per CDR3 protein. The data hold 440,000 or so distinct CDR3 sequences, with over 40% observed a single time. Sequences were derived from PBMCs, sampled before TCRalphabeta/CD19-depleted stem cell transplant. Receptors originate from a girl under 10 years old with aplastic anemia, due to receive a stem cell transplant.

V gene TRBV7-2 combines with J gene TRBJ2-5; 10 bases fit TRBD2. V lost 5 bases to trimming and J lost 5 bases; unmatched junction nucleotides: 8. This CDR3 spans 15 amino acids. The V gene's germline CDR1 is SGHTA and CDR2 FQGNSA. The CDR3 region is CASSQGDSGRETQYF. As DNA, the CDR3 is TGTGCCAGCAGCCAGGGGGATAGCGGGAGGGAGACCCAGTACTTC.

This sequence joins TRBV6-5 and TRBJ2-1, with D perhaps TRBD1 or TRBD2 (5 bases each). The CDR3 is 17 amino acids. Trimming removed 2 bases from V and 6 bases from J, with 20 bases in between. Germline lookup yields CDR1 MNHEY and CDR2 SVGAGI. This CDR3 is CASSYPRDHTLPNEQFF. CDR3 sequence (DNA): TGTGCCAGCAGTTACCCTCGGGACCACACCCTCCCCAATGAGCAGTTCTTC.

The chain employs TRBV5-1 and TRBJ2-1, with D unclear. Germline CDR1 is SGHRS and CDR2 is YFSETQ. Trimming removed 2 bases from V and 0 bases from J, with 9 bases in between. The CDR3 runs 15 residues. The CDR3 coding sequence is TGCGCCAGCAGCTTACGCGGAGACTCCTACAATGAGCAGTTCTTC. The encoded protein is CASSLRGDSYNEQFF.

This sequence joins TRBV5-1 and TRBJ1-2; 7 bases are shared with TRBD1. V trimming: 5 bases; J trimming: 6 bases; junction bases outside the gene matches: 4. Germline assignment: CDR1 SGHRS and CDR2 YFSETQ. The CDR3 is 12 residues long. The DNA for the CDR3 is TGCGCCAGCAGGCAAACAGGGGATGGCTACACCTTC. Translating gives CASRQTGDGYTF. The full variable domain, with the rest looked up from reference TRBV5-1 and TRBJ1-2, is KAGVTQTPRYLIKTRGQQVTLSCSPISGHRSVSWYQQTPGQGLQFLFEYFSETQRNKGNFPGRFSGRQFSNSRSEMNVSTLELGDSALYLCASRQTGDGYTFGSGTRLTVV.

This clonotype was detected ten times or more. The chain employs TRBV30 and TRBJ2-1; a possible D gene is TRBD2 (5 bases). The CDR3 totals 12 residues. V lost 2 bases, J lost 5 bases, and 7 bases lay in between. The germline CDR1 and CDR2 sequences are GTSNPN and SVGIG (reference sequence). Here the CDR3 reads CAWSTGNNEQFF. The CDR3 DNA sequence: TGTGCCTGGAGTACGGGGAACAATGAGCAGTTCTTC.

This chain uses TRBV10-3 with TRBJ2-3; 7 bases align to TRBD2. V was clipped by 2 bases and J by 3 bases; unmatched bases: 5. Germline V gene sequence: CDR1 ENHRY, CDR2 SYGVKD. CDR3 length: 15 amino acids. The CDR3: CAISEAGDRTDTQYF. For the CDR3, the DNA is TGTGCCATCAGTGAGGCGGGAGATCGTACAGATACGCAGTATTTT.

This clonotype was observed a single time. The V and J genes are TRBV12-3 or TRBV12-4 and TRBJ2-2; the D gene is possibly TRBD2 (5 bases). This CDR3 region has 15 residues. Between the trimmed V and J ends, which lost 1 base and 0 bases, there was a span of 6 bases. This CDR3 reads CASSLGLSNTGELFF. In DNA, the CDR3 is TGTGCCAGCAGTTTAGGACTATCGAACACCGGGGAGCTGTTTTTT.

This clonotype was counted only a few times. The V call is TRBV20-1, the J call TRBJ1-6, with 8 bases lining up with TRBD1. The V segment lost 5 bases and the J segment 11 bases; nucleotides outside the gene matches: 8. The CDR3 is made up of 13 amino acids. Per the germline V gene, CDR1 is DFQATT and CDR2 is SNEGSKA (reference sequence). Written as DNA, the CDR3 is TGCAGTGCTCGCCGGACAGGGCTGGCACCCCTCCACTTT. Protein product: CSARRTGLAPLHF.

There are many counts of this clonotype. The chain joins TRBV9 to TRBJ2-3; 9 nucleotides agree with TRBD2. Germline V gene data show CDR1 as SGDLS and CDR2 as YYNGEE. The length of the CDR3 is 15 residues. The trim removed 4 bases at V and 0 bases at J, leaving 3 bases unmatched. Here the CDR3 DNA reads TGTGCCAGCAGCCCCACTAGCGGGAGCACAGATACGCAGTATTTT. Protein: CASSPTSGSTDTQYF. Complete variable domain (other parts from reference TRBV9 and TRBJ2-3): DSGVTQTPKHLITATGQRVTLRCSPRSGDLSVYWYQQSLDQGLQFLIQYYNGEERAKGNILERFSAQQFPDLHSELNLSSLELGDSALYFCASSPTSGSTDTQYFGPGTRLTVL.

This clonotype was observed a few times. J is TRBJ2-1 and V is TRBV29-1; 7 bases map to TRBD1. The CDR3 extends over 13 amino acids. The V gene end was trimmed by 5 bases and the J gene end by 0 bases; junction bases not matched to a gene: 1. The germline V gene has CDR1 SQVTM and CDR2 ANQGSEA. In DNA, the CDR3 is TGCAGCGTTAGACAGGGCTCCTACAATGAGCAGTTCTTC. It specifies CSVRQGSYNEQFF.

CDR3 region: CSARDGAGSDEKLFF. DNA for the CDR3: TGCAGTGCTAGAGATGGAGCAGGGTCGGATGAAAAACTGTTTTTT. The rearrangement joins TRBV20-1 to TRBJ1-4, with D possibly matching TRBD1 (5 bases). V was shortened by 0 bases and J by 6 bases, with 14 bases between the two germline ends. The CDR3 loop spans 15 amino acids. Germline assignment: CDR1 DFQATT and CDR2 SNEGSKA (reference sequence).

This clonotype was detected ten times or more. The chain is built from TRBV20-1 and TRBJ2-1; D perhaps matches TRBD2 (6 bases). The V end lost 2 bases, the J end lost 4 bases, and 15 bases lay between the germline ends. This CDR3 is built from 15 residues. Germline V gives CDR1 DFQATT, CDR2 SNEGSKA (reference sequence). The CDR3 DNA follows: TGCAGTGCTAGACCCCCCCTAGGGAGGTACAATGAGCAGTTCTTC. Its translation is CSARPPLGRYNEQFF.

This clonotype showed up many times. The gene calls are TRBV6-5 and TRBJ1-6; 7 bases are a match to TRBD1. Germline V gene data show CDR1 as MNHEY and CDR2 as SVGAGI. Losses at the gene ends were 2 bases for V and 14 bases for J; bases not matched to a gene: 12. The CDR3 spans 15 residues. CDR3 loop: CASSYRQGRGEALHF. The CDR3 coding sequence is TGTGCCAGCAGTTACCGACAGGGTAGAGGGGAAGCCCTCCACTTT.

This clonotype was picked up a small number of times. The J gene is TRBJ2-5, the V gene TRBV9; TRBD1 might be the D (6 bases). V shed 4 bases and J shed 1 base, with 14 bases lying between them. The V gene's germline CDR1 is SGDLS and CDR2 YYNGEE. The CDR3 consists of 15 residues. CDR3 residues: CASSFSGDRQETQYF. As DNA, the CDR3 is TGTGCCAGCAGCTTCTCAGGGGATCGCCAAGAGACCCAGTACTTC.

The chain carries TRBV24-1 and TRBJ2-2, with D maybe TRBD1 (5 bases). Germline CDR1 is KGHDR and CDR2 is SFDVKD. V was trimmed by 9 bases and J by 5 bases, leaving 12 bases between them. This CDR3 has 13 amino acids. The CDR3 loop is CATGASGTGELFF. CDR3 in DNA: TGTGCCACCGGGGCGTCAGGAACCGGGGAGCTGTTTTTT.

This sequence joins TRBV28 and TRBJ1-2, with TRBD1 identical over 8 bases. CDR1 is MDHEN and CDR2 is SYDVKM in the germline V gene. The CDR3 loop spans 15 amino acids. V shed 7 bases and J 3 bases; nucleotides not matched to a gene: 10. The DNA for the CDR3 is TGTGCCAGCAACACCGACAGGGGACCTTACTATGGCTACACCTTC. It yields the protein CASNTDRGPYYGYTF.

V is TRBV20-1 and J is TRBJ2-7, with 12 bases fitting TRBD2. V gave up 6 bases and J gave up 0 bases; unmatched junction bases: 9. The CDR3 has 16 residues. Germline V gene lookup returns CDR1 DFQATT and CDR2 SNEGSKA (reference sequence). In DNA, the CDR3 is TGCAGTGCCCCACTAGCGGGAGGTAGGAGCTCCTACGAGCAGTACTTC. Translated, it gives CSAPLAGGRSSYEQYF.